The rows below give T cell receptor beta chains drawn from one sample of a study of T cells in narcolepsy. Method: immunoSEQ multiplex PCR; TCRdb's copy keeps in-frame clones and lacks some. The sample shows about 24,000 clones, 75% to 90% of them seen only once. The sample comprised CD45RA- memory CD4+ T cells from PBMCs. The source is a human donor with narcolepsy. CDR3s include the opening cysteine and the closing phenylalanine or tryptophan. The D gene is left open where the match is weak. A clone size is listed for some rows: how often the clone was seen (once, few, many), or a class if it is expanded.

V	size	D	J	DNA	CDR3
TRBV6-1	NA	NA	TRBJ1-6	TGTGCCAGCAGTGATAAGGGGCATAATTCACCCCTCCACTTT	CASSDKGHNSPLHF
TRBV9	NA	TRBD2	TRBJ2-2	TGTGCCAGCAGCACGACTAGCGGGAGGTTTGGCGGGGAGCTGTTTTTT	CASSTTSGRFGGELFF
TRBV28	NA	TRBD1	TRBJ2-7	TGTGCCAGCAGACCGGCCGGGACAGGGGTGAACGAGCAGTACTTC	CASRPAGTGVNEQYF
TRBV2	once	NA	TRBJ2-3	TGTGCCAGCAGTGAATCTCAGGTATCAGAAGATACGCAGTATTTT	CASSESQVSEDTQYF
TRBV13	NA	TRBD2	TRBJ2-1	TGTGCCAGCAGCTTAAGTGTTGGGTTAGCGGGATGGGGTGAGCAGTTCTTC	CASSLSVGLAGWGEQFF
TRBV29-1	NA	NA	TRBJ2-7	TGCAGCGCTAGCCGGGACACCCAGCCCTACGAGCAGTACTTC	CSASRDTQPYEQYF
TRBV11-2	NA	TRBD2	TRBJ2-1	TGTGCCGTAAGCGGGACGGCCGGTGATGAGCAGTTCTTC	CAVSGTAGDEQFF
TRBV7-2	NA	TRBD1	TRBJ2-7	TGTGCCAGCAGCCCCGACAGGGGCTACGAGCAGTACTTC	CASSPDRGYEQYF
TRBV9	NA	NA	TRBJ2-2	TGTGCCAGCAGCGCACCGGGAGCCACCGGGGAGCTGTTTTTT	CASSAPGATGELFF
TRBV6-6	NA	TRBD2	TRBJ2-7	TGTGCCAGCAGTCCCGGGACTAGCGGGAGAGATTTC	CASSPGTSGRDF
TRBV6-1	NA	NA	TRBJ1-1	TGTGCCAGCAGTGAGCGGGGGCCCACTGAAGCTTTCTTT	CASSERGPTEAFF
TRBV18	NA	TRBD2	TRBJ2-7	TGTGCCAGCTCGCCTCAGCGGGGGGCCTACGAGCAGTACTTC	CASSPQRGAYEQYF
TRBV7-2	NA	NA	TRBJ1-3	TGTGCCAGCAGCCTAGGGGCAGGCTCTGGAAACACCATATATTTT	CASSLGAGSGNTIYF
TRBV10-3	few	NA	TRBJ1-4	TGTGCCATCAAATCGGGGGCTAATGAAAAACTGTTTTTT	CAIKSGANEKLFF
TRBV2	NA	NA	TRBJ1-6	TGTGCCAGCAGTGACCGGCTACGGGGTTCACCCCTCCACTTT	CASSDRLRGSPLHF
TRBV4-2	once	NA	TRBJ2-6	TGTGCCAGCAGCCCTGACATCTCTGGGGCCAACGTCCTGACTTTC	CASSPDISGANVLTF
TRBV7-3	NA	NA	TRBJ2-3	TGTGCCAGCAGCTTTGAACTAAGCACAGATACGCAGTATTTT	CASSFELSTDTQYF
TRBV7-2	NA	NA	TRBJ2-2	TGTGCCAGCAGCCCTTACCGACAGAACACCGGGGAGCTGTTTTTT	CASSPYRQNTGELFF
TRBV29-1	NA	NA	TRBJ1-1	TGCAGCGCCGGTCGAGGCGAGAACACTGAAGCTTTCTTT	CSAGRGENTEAFF
TRBV4-2	NA	NA	TRBJ1-1	TGTGCCAGCAGCTACAGGGCGGCCCAGATGAGCACTGAAGCTTTCTTT	CASSYRAAQMSTEAFF
TRBV5-1	NA	TRBD2	TRBJ2-1	TGCGCCAGCAGCTTGCTCCTAGCGGGAGGGTTTCTTAATGAGCAGTTCTTC	CASSLLLAGGFLNEQFF
TRBV5-6	NA	TRBD2	TRBJ2-5	TGTGCCAGCAGCTTGTATATGTGGGGGACTAGCAGTGAGACCCAGTACTTC	CASSLYMWGTSSETQYF
TRBV28	NA	TRBD1	TRBJ1-3	TGTGCCAGCAGTCCCTTGACAGGGGGTTCGAGAAACACCATATATTTT	CASSPLTGGSRNTIYF
TRBV11-3	NA	TRBD1	TRBJ2-2	TGTGCCAGCAGCTCCGGACAGGACACCGGGGAGCTGTTTTTT	CASSSGQDTGELFF
TRBV4-2	NA	NA	TRBJ2-1	TGTGCCAGCAGCCAAGAATCGTCTGAGCAGTTCTTC	CASSQESSEQFF
TRBV30	NA	TRBD1	TRBJ2-7	TGTGCCTGGATCCTCGACAGGGACCCCTACGAGCAGTACTTC	CAWILDRDPYEQYF
TRBV6-5	few	TRBD1	TRBJ2-7	TGTGCCAGCAGTCCCCGGGACAGGGGCAACTACGAGCAGTACTTC	CASSPRDRGNYEQYF
TRBV9	NA	TRBD1	TRBJ1-3	TGTGCCAGCAGCGGCCCCGGGACAGGCTCTGGAAACACCATATATTTT	CASSGPGTGSGNTIYF
TRBV27	NA	TRBD1	TRBJ2-5	TGTGCCAGCAGACGCGGGACAGGGCTGGAGACCCAGTACTTC	CASRRGTGLETQYF
TRBV6-6	NA	NA	TRBJ1-4	TGTGCCAGCAGTTACCCTAAGCGGGGCGCTAATGAAAAACTGTTTTTT	CASSYPKRGANEKLFF
TRBV6-1	NA	NA	TRBJ1-1	TGTGCCAGCAGTGAACTCGGGAACAGGGTCTTAAGAATTGAAGCTTTCTTT	CASSELGNRVLRIEAFF
TRBV5-1	NA	TRBD1	TRBJ2-7	TGCGCCAGCAGCTCTTGGGACCGGGACAGAACCTACGAGCAGTACTTC	CASSSWDRDRTYEQYF
TRBV28	NA	NA	TRBJ2-7	TGTGCCAGCAGGCAAAGGGAGTACGAGCAGTACTTC	CASRQREYEQYF
TRBV6-1	NA	NA	TRBJ1-2	TGTGCCAGCAGTGAGTTGAGGGTTGATGGCTACACCTTC	CASSELRVDGYTF
TRBV7-9	NA	TRBD1	TRBJ1-4	TGTGCCAGCAGCTCGGGACAGATAAATGAAAAACTGTTTTTT	CASSSGQINEKLFF
TRBV28	NA	NA	TRBJ1-2	TGTGCCAGCAGTCCCGGTGGTCCTAACTATGGCTACACCTTC	CASSPGGPNYGYTF